Listed below are T cell receptor beta chains from one sample, sequenced in a study of cytomegalovirus exposure and HLA in healthy donors. Assay used: immunoSEQ multiplex PCR; TCRdb lists only in-frame clones, some missing. The sample yields about 230,000 clones, around 80% seen once. Sequencing used PBMCs. Every receptor here comes from a boy between 10 and 17 years old in good health and CMV-seronegative. Both conserved end residues are part of each CDR3. D genes are given only for firm matches. Where a row states a size, it is once, few, many or the class of an expanded clone; other rows omit it.

size	V	J	D	CDR3	DNA
.	TRBV5-6	TRBJ2-7	.	CASSFIAATYEQYF	TGTGCCAGCAGCTTCATCGCGGCGACCTACGAGCAGTACTTC
.	TRBV4-1	TRBJ1-1	.	CASSQGPREENTEAFF	TGCGCCAGCAGCCAAGGTCCCAGGGAAGAGAACACTGAAGCTTTCTTT
.	TRBV7-8	TRBJ1-1	TRBD1	CASMSGTGNTEAFF	TGTGCCAGCATGAGTGGGACAGGGAACACTGAAGCTTTCTTT
.	TRBV29-1	TRBJ1-2	TRBD1	CSVPGTANQGNYGYTF	TGCAGCGTCCCTGGGACAGCGAACCAGGGGAACTATGGCTACACCTTC
.	TRBV6-6	TRBJ2-7	TRBD2	CASSFTSGGYEQYF	TGTGCCAGCAGTTTCACTAGCGGGGGCTACGAGCAGTACTTC
few	TRBV6-5	TRBJ2-2	.	CASSYGGAAGELFF	TGTGCCAGCAGTTACGGGGGGGCCGCCGGGGAGCTGTTTTTT
once	TRBV27	TRBJ1-2	.	CASGRGAYGYTF	TGTGCCAGCGGGAGGGGGGCCTATGGCTACACCTTC
.	TRBV10-1	TRBJ2-7	TRBD1	CASGDRGRTGSYEQYF	TGCGCCAGTGGAGACAGGGGGCGTACAGGATCCTACGAGCAGTACTTC
few	TRBV9	TRBJ2-2	.	CASSTQGSRYTGELFF	TGTGCCAGCTCTACACAGGGTAGTCGGTACACCGGGGAGCTGTTTTTT
.	TRBV25-1	TRBJ2-2	.	CASIVYTDGELFF	TGTGCCAGCATCGTCTATACCGACGGGGAGCTGTTTTTT
once	TRBV18	TRBJ1-2	.	CASSPQGREGFGYTF	TGTGCCAGCTCACCACAGGGCAGGGAAGGATTTGGCTACACCTTC
once	TRBV2	TRBJ1-4	.	CASGGRLGVSEKLFF	TGTGCCAGCGGAGGGCGATTAGGGGTTAGTGAAAAACTGTTTTTT
.	TRBV25-1	TRBJ1-5	.	CASSADGNRVDQPQHF	TGTGCCAGCAGTGCCGACGGAAACAGGGTGGATCAGCCCCAGCATTTT
.	TRBV29-1	TRBJ1-5	.	CSASDSINQPQHF	TGCAGCGCCTCGGACAGTATCAATCAGCCCCAGCATTTT
.	TRBV29-1	TRBJ2-7	TRBD1	CSARTGGAYEQYF	TGCAGCGCCAGGACAGGTGGAGCCTACGAGCAGTACTTC
.	TRBV5-1	TRBJ2-1	.	CASSLGAHEQFF	TGCGCCAGCAGCTTGGGGGCCCATGAGCAGTTCTTC
.	TRBV5-6	TRBJ2-3	.	CASSFPFTDTQYF	TGTGCCAGCAGCTTTCCCTTCACAGATACGCAGTATTTT
.	TRBV9	TRBJ2-1	TRBD2	CASSVMWLAGFQEQFF	TGTGCCAGCAGCGTAATGTGGTTAGCGGGCTTTCAGGAGCAGTTCTTC